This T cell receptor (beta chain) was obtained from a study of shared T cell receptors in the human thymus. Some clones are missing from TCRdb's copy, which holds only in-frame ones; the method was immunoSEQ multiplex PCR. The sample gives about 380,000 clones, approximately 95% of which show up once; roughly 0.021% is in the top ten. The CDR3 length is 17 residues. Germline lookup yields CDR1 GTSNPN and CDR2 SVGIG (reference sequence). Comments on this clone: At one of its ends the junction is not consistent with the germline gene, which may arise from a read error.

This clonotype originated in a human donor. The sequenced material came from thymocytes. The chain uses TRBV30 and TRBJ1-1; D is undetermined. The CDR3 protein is CAGSPSRTPPKNTEAFF. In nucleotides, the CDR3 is TGTGCCGGGAGCCCCTCAAGGACCCCCCCGAAGAACACTGAAGCTTTCTTT.